A selection of T cell receptor beta chains follows, all from one sample in a study of T cells in Graves' hyperthyroidism and ophthalmopathy. TCRdb called the multiplex PCR reads again in MiXCR, with one record for every CDR3 protein. The repertoire holds some 700,000 distinct CDR3 sequences, with 15% to 20% as singletons. The specimen was blood. These receptors originate from a man in his fifties with Graves' hyperthyroidism. Both conserved end residues are part of each CDR3. A D gene is named only where the DNA matches it firmly. Rows give clone size only sometimes, using once, few, many, or a class for an expanded clone.

clone_size j_call v_call d_call cdr3_nt cdr3_aa
many TRBJ1-1 TRBV6-1 TRBD1 TGTGCCATCCCCGGACAGGGAAAGAACACTGAAGCTTTCTTT CAIPGQGKNTEAFF
many TRBJ2-1 TRBV3-1 - TGTGCCAGCAGCCAAGAAGGACTCTACGGTGAGCAGTTCTTC CASSQEGLYGEQFF
- TRBJ2-3 TRBV11-2 - TGTGCCAGCAGCCCCTCGGCCAACCGGATTCTCACAGATACGCAGTATTTT CASSPSANRILTDTQYF
many TRBJ1-5 TRBV28 - TGTGCCAGCAGTCGGGACGAAGTTTACAATCAGCCCCAGCATTTT CASSRDEVYNQPQHF
many TRBJ2-2 TRBV24-1 - TGTGCCACCAGTGGCCCTAGGGGGGACCTAAACACCGGGGAGCTGTTTTTT CATSGPRGDLNTGELFF
- TRBJ2-7 TRBV12-3/TRBV12-4 - TGTGCCAGCAGTTCCGTCGGACACGCTGGGTCCGAGCAGTACTTC CASSSVGHAGSEQYF
many TRBJ1-1 TRBV28 - TGTGCCAGCATTGGCGAGAACACTGAAGCTTTCTTT CASIGENTEAFF
few TRBJ2-5 TRBV18 TRBD2 TGTGCCAGCTCCGATCGGGAGGCGAGGCGAGAGACCCAGTACTTC CASSDREARRETQYF
- TRBJ2-3 TRBV7-2 - TGTGCCAGCAGTATCCCGGGACGAGATACGCAGTATTTT CASSIPGRDTQYF
many TRBJ1-1 TRBV12-5 - TGTGCTAGTGGTAAGGGATACCCCCTTGAAGCTTTCTTT CASGKGYPLEAFF
many TRBJ1-5 TRBV24-1 TRBD1 TGTGCCACCAGTGACGGGACAGGGGGCTATCAGCCCCAGCATTTT CATSDGTGGYQPQHF
- TRBJ2-1 TRBV27 - TGTGCCAGCAGTCCCGGGACTCTTGCCCCCATCGATGAGCAGTTCTTC CASSPGTLAPIDEQFF
- TRBJ2-3 TRBV11-2 TRBD1 TGTGCCAGCAGCTTTAGGGGGCAGGGATACACAGATACGCAGTATTTT CASSFRGQGYTDTQYF
- TRBJ1-5 TRBV20-1 TRBD1 TGCAGTGCAAGCGGGACAGGGAGGTTGGATCAGCCCCAGCATTTT CSASGTGRLDQPQHF
few TRBJ2-1 TRBV19 TRBD1 TGTGCCAGTAGTATACCGGGACAGGGGAGCGATGAGCAGTTCTTC CASSIPGQGSDEQFF
- TRBJ1-6 TRBV20-1 TRBD1 TGCAGTGCGATACCGGGACAGGGAAGCTATAATTCACCCCTCCACTTT CSAIPGQGSYNSPLHF
many TRBJ2-2 TRBV20-1 TRBD1 TGCAGTGCTAAAAAAGTAGGACAGGGCCGCACCGGGGAGCTGTTTTTT CSAKKVGQGRTGELFF
many TRBJ2-2 TRBV30 TRBD2 TGTGCCTGGAGTGGGTTAGCGGGAGACAGGAACACCGGGGAGCTGTTTTTT CAWSGLAGDRNTGELFF
few TRBJ2-7 TRBV6-2/TRBV6-3 TRBD1 TGTGCCAGCAGACAACTAAGACAGGGGGCGCCCCCCTACGAGCAGTACTTC CASRQLRQGAPPYEQYF
many TRBJ2-3 TRBV24-1 TRBD1 TGTGCCACCAGTGACGCCAGGGGGCGGGCAGATACGCAGTATTTT CATSDARGRADTQYF
many TRBJ1-1 TRBV7-9 - TGTGCCAGCAGCTTCGGGGGGGCCACTGAAGCTTTCTTT CASSFGGATEAFF
few TRBJ2-1 TRBV3-1 TRBD2 TGTGCCAGCAGCCTCGATGACGGGACCGTAGGGACTAGCGGGAGACTGAATGAGCAGTTCTTC CASSLDDGTVGTSGRLNEQFF
many TRBJ1-3 TRBV6-1 - TGTGCCAGCACCAGAGACGGTAGCTCTGGAAACACCATATATTTT CASTRDGSSGNTIYF
- TRBJ2-7 TRBV28 - TGTGCCAGCAGTTTCCTAGGCTCCGAGCAGTACTTC CASSFLGSEQYF